The 8 T cell receptor beta chains below were found in one sample sequenced in a study of blood T cell repertoires in COVID-19. Libraries were prepared by immunoSEQ multiplex PCR; TCRdb keeps only in-frame clonotypes and omits some of them. This table holds about 8,300 clones, over 75% found once. The sequenced sample was peripheral blood. The receptors here all came from a human donor in a cohort sampled during active COVID-19.

This clone appeared once. The chain carries TRBV10-2 and TRBJ1-4; D is possibly TRBD1 (5 bases). The germline CDR1 and CDR2 sequences are WSHSY and SAAADI. This CDR3 has 14 amino acids. Between the trimmed V and J ends, which lost 3 bases and 7 bases, there was a span of 12 bases. CDR3 nucleotide sequence: TGCGCCAGCAGTGAAGACAGTCTAGGTGAAAAACTGTTTTTT. This sequence encodes CASSEDSLGEKLFF.

The rearrangement links TRBV6-6 to TRBJ1-1; D uncertain. The germline V gene has CDR1 MNHNY and CDR2 SVGAGI (reference sequence). The CDR3 is 12 amino acids. V was pared by 9 bases and J by 6 bases, with 14 bases between. The CDR3 DNA reads as TGTGCCAGTTTGCAGGATGCTCCTGAAGCTTTCTTT. It translates to CASLQDAPEAFF.

The chain has TRBV29-1 and TRBJ2-2; D gene ambiguous. There are 11 residues in the CDR3. Between the trimmed V and J ends, which lost 8 bases and 8 bases, there was a span of 12 bases. Germline V lookup: CDR1 SQVTM, CDR2 ANQGSEA. The CDR3 DNA follows: TGCAGCTCCAAGAGCCAAGGGGAGCTGTTTTTT. It yields the protein CSSKSQGELFF.

V gene TRBV30 combines with J gene TRBJ2-2; 11 bases map to TRBD1. The CDR3 runs 15 residues. Trimming took 3 bases from V and 5 from J; bases not matched to a gene: 5. Germline values: CDR1 GTSNPN, CDR2 SVGIG (reference sequence). CDR3 residues: CAWSGQGARTGELFF. Written as DNA, the CDR3 is TGTGCCTGGAGCGGACAGGGGGCGAGAACCGGGGAGCTGTTTTTT.

The chain links TRBV4-1 to TRBJ1-2, with D uncertain. V lost 1 base and J 8 bases, leaving 20 bases between the germline ends. CDR1 is MGHRA, CDR2 YSYEKL, per germline. The CDR3 has 16 amino acids. In DNA form, the CDR3 reads TGCGCCAGCAGCCAAGCTTTCGGTCCCGTCCTTTGGGGCTACACCTTC. Protein product: CASSQAFGPVLWGYTF.

The chain has TRBV11-2 and TRBJ1-2, with D maybe TRBD1 (6 bases). This CDR3 spans 13 amino acids. Germline CDR1 reads SGHAT; CDR2 reads FQNNGV. Trimming left V 5 bases short and J 8 bases short, with 15 bases between. The CDR3 DNA reads as TGTGCCAGCAGCCAGGGGCTCCCCCAAGGCTACACCTTC. Translated: CASSQGLPQGYTF.

This clone was seen a single time. For the CDR3, the DNA is TGTGCCAGCTCACCCTCATTAATAGCGGGAGGAACAGATACGCAGTATTTT. This translates into CASSPSLIAGGTDTQYF. The genes are TRBV18 and TRBJ2-3; 10 bases are a match to TRBD2. CDR3 length equals 17 residues. CDR1 and CDR2 (germline): KGHSH, LQKENI. V lost 3 bases to trimming and J lost 3 bases; unmatched junction nucleotides: 9.

This clone showed up just a few times. The chain joins TRBV12-3 or TRBV12-4 to TRBJ1-6; D ambiguous. V lost 5 bases, J lost 10 bases, and 9 bases lay in between. The CDR3 consists of 12 residues. The CDR3 here is CASSASGSPLHF. The CDR3 DNA reads TGTGCCAGCAGTGCCTCGGGATCACCCCTCCACTTT.